The next 16 T cell receptor beta chains were all read from a single sample in a study of patients and donors after allogeneic stem cell transplantation. TCRdb fed the RT-PCR reads into MiXCR, producing one record per CDR3 protein. This table has hundreds of thousands of distinct CDR3 sequences, around two fifths appearing once. The source material was blood, either unsorted or a sorted T cell fraction (not recorded which). All receptors derive from a human donor who was either an allogeneic HSCT recipient or a stem cell or donor lymphocyte infusion donor (not recorded which). It is not recorded whose cells these are; they may come from a transplant donor.

DNA for the CDR3: TGTGCCAGCAGTTCGGCCAGGGGGCTATGGCAGCCCCAGCATTTT. Protein sequence: CASSSARGLWQPQHF. The chain has TRBV28 and TRBJ1-5, with 8 bases that match TRBD1. J was trimmed by 7 bases and V by 4 bases; bases with no gene match: 9. Germline-derived CDR1 and CDR2 are MDHEN and SYDVKM. The CDR3 sequence is 15 residues long.

On this clonotype: At one end the junction does not follow the germline gene, possibly because of a read error. The chain has TRBV9 and TRBJ1-1; TRBD1 might be the D (5 bases). Per the germline V gene, CDR1 is SGDLS and CDR2 is YYNGEE. The CDR3 has 15 amino acids. The CDR3 DNA is TGTGCCAGCAGCGTAGGGATCGGGGGAAACACTGAGGCTTTCTTT. It codes for CASSVGIGGNTEAFF. The variable domain in full, with the rest retrieved from reference TRBV9 and TRBJ1-1, is DSGVTQTPKHLITATGQRVTLRCSPRSGDLSVYWYQQSLDQGLQFLIQYYNGEERAKGNILERFSAQQFPDLHSELNLSSLELGDSALYFCASSVGIGGNTEAFFGQGTRLTVV.

This clonotype was observed a handful of times. The gene calls are TRBV4-2 and TRBJ2-1; D is uncertain. Trimming stripped 1 base from V and 4 bases from J, with 11 bases between. CDR3 length equals 15 residues. Germline values: CDR1 LGHNA, CDR2 YNFKEQ. For the CDR3, the DNA is TGTGCCAGCAGCCAAGCGAGAGTTGGATACAATGAGCAGTTCTTC. Encoded protein: CASSQARVGYNEQFF.

The rearrangement joins TRBV18 to TRBJ2-5; D remains ambiguous. The CDR3 length is 13 residues. The V end was cut by 1 base, the J end by 5 bases, with 8 bases between. Germline values: CDR1 KGHSH, CDR2 LQKENI. CDR3 residues: CASSPQGWETQYF. The CDR3, as DNA: TGTGCCAGCTCACCACAAGGGTGGGAGACCCAGTACTTC.

The rearrangement uses TRBV5-6 and TRBJ1-1; no clear D. The CDR3 contains 14 residues. V was trimmed by 0 bases and J by 1 base, leaving 7 bases between them. Looked up from germline, CDR1 is SGHDT and CDR2 is YYEEEE. Here the CDR3 reads CASSLDGQNTEAFF. The CDR3 DNA sequence: TGTGCCAGCAGCTTGGACGGGCAGAACACTGAAGCTTTCTTT.

The table lists this clonotype with a few counts. This rearrangement joins TRBV7-3 to TRBJ2-2; no definite D call. Germline CDR1 reads SGHTA; CDR2 reads FQGTGA. V was cut by 2 bases and J by 4 bases, with 5 bases left in between. The CDR3 loop spans 13 amino acids. The CDR3 here is CASSLAITGELFF. DNA of the CDR3: TGTGCCAGCAGCTTAGCGATCACCGGGGAGCTGTTTTTT. Complete variable domain (other parts from reference TRBV7-3 and TRBJ2-2): GAGVSQTPSNKVTEKGKYVELRCDPISGHTALYWYRQSLGQGPEFLIYFQGTGAADDSGLPNDRFFAVRPEGSVSTLKIQRTERGDSAVYLCASSLAITGELFFGEGSRLTVL.

The V call is TRBV6-1, the J call TRBJ1-1, with D tentatively TRBD1 (5 bases). From germline, CDR1 is MNHNS and CDR2 SASEGT. The CDR3 length is 17 residues. The germline V and J ends were trimmed by 3 bases and 0 bases, with 17 bases remaining between them. The chain's CDR3 is CASSDVVQGWMNTEAFF. CDR3 in DNA: TGTGCCAGCAGTGACGTAGTCCAGGGCTGGATGAACACTGAAGCTTTCTTT.

This chain connects TRBV20-1 to TRBJ2-3; either TRBD1 or TRBD2 may fit D (5 bases each). CDR1 is DFQATT and CDR2 is SNEGSKA in the germline V gene (reference sequence). Between the trimmed V and J ends, which lost 3 bases and 5 bases, there was a span of 9 bases. The CDR3 sequence is 12 residues long. CDR3: CSARGDKDTQYF. In DNA, the CDR3 is TGCAGTGCTAGGGGGGATAAAGATACGCAGTATTTT.

In nucleotides, the CDR3 is TGTGCCAGCAGCCAAGATGAAAAACTGTTTTTT. Protein sequence: CASSQDEKLFF. The chain employs TRBV3-1 and TRBJ1-4; D unclear. With 0 bases removed from V and 7 bases from J, the gap between germline ends came to 0 bases. Germline V gene sequence: CDR1 LGHDT, CDR2 YNNKEL (reference sequence). The CDR3 has 11 residues.

This clonotype has just a few counts. The gene calls are TRBV4-3 and TRBJ1-2; TRBD1 is a possible D gene (5 bases). Looked up from germline, CDR1 is LGHNA and CDR2 is YSLEER. Trimming left V 0 bases short and J 3 bases short, with 17 bases between. This CDR3 is built from 17 residues. Written as DNA, the CDR3 is TGCGCCAGCAGCCAAGACCCACCAGAGCGGGGCCACTATGGCTACACCTTC. This gives the protein CASSQDPPERGHYGYTF.

This clonotype was detected a few times. The chain is built from TRBV29-1 and TRBJ1-1; D not certain. V was clipped by 7 bases and J by 8 bases, with 14 bases between them. Looked up from germline, CDR1 is SQVTM and CDR2 is ANQGSEA. CDR3 length: 11 residues. The CDR3 protein is CSEVRMGEAFF. The CDR3, as DNA: TGCAGCGAGGTAAGGATGGGAGAAGCTTTCTTT.

V is TRBV12-3 or TRBV12-4 and J is TRBJ2-5; D tentatively fits TRBD1 or TRBD2 (5 bases each). V was trimmed by 7 bases and J by 4 bases, leaving 13 bases between them. CDR3 size: 13 residues. The CDR3 coding sequence is TGTGCCAGCAACCCTCCTGGGGGAGAGACCCAGTACTTC. Protein product: CASNPPGGETQYF.

This chain links TRBV5-6 with TRBJ2-2; D unresolved. Trimming stripped 0 bases from V and 2 bases from J, with 8 bases between. CDR3 size: 15 residues. Looked up from germline, CDR1 is SGHDT and CDR2 is YYEEEE. In nucleotides, the CDR3 is TGTGCCAGCAGCTTGGCCGAGACTAACACCGGGGAGCTGTTTTTT. It specifies CASSLAETNTGELFF.

Only one count was recorded for this clonotype. The genes are TRBV20-1 and TRBJ2-7; D ambiguous. The CDR3 runs to 10 residues. V was pared by 1 base and J by 7 bases, with 5 bases between. Germline CDR1 is DFQATT and CDR2 is SNEGSKA (reference sequence). CDR3 in DNA: TGCAGTGCTAGAGCAAGGGAGCAGTACTTC. The encoded protein is CSARAREQYF.

V usage is TRBV28 and J usage is TRBJ1-1; possibly TRBD1 for D (5 bases). Germline V gene sequence: CDR1 MDHEN, CDR2 SYDVKM. V lost 3 bases, J lost 4 bases, and 15 bases lay in between. The CDR3 is 15 amino acids. CDR3 in DNA: TGTGCCAGCAGTTTGGGGGGACCAGTGGGCACTGAAGCTTTCTTT. Protein sequence: CASSLGGPVGTEAFF. Combining the CDR3 with reference TRBV28 and TRBJ1-1 gives the whole variable domain DVKVTQSSRYLVKRTGEKVFLECVQDMDHENMFWYRQDPGLGLRLIYFSYDVKMKEKGDIPEGYSVSREKKERFSLILESASTNQTSMYLCASSLGGPVGTEAFFGQGTRLTVV.

This clonotype was detected many times. This chain connects TRBV5-1 to TRBJ1-2, with a tentative D call TRBD1 (6 bases). V was pared by 0 bases and J by 4 bases, with 13 bases between. Germline CDR1 reads SGHRS; CDR2 reads YFSETQ. This CDR3 spans 15 amino acids. The CDR3: CASSLDRVEGYGYTF. CDR3 sequence (DNA): TGCGCCAGCAGCTTGGACAGGGTGGAAGGCTATGGCTACACCTTC.